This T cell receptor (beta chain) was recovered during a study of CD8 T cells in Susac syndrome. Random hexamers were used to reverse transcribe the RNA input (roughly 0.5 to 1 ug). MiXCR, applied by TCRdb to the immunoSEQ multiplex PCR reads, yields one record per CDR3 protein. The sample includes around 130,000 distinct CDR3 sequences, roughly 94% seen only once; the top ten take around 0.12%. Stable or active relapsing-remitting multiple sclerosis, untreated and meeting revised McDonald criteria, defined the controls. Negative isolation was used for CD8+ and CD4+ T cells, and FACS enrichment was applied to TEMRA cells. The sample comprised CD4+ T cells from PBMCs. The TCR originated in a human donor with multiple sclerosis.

The CDR3 loop is CASRERAQETQYF. The CDR3 nucleotides read TGTGCCAGCAGGGAGCGGGCGCAAGAGACCCAGTACTTC. V gene TRBV4-2 combines with J gene TRBJ2-5, with a weak D call TRBD2 (6 bases). Germline-derived CDR1 and CDR2 are LGHNA and YNFKEQ. Trimming took off 6 bases at V and 2 bases at J, with 10 bases between the two ends. There are 13 residues in the CDR3.